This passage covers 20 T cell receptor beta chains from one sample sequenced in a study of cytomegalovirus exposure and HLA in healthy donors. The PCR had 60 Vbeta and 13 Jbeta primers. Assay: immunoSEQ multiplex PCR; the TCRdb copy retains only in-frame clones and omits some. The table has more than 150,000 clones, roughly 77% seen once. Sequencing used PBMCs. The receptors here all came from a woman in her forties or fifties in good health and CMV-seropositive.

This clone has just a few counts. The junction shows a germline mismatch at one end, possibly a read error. In nucleotides, the CDR3 is TGTGCCAGCTTACCAACACAGAACACTGAAGCTTTCTTT. Its translation: CASLPTQNTEAFF. This rearrangement joins TRBV18 to TRBJ1-1; no clear D gene. Germline values: CDR1 KGHSH, CDR2 LQKENI. The CDR3 has 13 residues.

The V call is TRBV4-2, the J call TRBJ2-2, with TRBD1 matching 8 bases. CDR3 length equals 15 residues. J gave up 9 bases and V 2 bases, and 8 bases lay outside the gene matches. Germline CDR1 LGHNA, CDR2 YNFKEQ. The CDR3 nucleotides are TGTGCCAGCAGCCAAACGACAGGGGCGGTCAGGGAGCTGTTTTTT. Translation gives CASSQTTGAVRELFF.

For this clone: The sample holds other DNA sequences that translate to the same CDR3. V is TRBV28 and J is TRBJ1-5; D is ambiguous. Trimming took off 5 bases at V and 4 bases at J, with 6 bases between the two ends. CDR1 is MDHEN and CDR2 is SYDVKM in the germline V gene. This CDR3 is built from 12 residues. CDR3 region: CASSPPNQPQHF. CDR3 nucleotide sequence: TGTGCCAGCAGTCCTCCGAATCAGCCCCAGCATTTT.

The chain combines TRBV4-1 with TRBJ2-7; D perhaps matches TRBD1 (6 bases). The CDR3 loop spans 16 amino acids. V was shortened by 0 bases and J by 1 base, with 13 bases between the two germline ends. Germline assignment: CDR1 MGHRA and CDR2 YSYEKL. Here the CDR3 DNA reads TGCGCCAGCAGCCAAGATCCTCCGGACAGTTCCTACGAGCAGTACTTC. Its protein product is CASSQDPPDSSYEQYF.

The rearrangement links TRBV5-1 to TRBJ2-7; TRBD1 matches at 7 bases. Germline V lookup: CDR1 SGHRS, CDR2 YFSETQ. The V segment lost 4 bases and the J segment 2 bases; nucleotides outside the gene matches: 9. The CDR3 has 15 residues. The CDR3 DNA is TGCGCCAGCAGCCCCAGGACAGGAACCGCCTACGAGCAGTACTTC. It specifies CASSPRTGTAYEQYF.

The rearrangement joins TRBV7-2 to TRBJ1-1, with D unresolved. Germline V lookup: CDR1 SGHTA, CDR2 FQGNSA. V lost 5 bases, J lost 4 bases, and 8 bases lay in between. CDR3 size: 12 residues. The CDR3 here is CASSPHSTEAFF. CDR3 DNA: TGTGCCAGCAGCCCACACAGCACTGAAGCTTTCTTT.

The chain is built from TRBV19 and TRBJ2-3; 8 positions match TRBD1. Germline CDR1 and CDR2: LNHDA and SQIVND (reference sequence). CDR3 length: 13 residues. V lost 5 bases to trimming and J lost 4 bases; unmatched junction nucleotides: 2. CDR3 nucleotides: TGTGCCAGTAGTGTGGACAGGGCAGATACGCAGTATTTT. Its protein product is CASSVDRADTQYF.

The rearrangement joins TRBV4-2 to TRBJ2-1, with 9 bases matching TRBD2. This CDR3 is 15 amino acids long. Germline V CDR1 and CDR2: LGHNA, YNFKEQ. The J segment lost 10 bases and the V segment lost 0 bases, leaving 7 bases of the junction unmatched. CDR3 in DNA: TGTGCCAGCAGCCAAGAGGTGGCCACTAGCGGGGAGCAGTTCTTC. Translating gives CASSQEVATSGEQFF.

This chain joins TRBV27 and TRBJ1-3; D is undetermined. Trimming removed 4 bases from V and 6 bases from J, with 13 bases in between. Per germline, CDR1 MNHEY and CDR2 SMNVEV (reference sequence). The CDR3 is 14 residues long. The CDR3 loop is CASSSPKRENTIYF. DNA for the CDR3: TGTGCCAGCAGTTCGCCCAAGCGGGAAAACACCATATATTTT.

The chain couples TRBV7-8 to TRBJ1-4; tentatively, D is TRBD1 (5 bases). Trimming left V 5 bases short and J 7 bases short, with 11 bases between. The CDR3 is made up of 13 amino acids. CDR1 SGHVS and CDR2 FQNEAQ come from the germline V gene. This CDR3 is CASSVGAGEKLFF. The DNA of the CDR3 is TGTGCCAGCAGCGTAGGGGCGGGTGAAAAACTGTTTTTT.

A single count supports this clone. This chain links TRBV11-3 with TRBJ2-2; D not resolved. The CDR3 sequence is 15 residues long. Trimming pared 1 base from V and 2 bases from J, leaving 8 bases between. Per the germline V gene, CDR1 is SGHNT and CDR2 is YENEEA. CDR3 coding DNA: TGTGCCAGCAGCTTAGGAGGTGTCAACACCGGGGAGCTGTTTTTT. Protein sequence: CASSLGGVNTGELFF.

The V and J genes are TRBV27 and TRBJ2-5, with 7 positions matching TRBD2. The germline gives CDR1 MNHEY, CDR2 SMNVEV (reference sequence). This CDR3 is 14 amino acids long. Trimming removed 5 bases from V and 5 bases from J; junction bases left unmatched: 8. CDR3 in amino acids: CASSPGGRGETQYF. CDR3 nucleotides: TGTGCCAGCAGTCCGGGAGGTCGGGGGGAGACCCAGTACTTC.

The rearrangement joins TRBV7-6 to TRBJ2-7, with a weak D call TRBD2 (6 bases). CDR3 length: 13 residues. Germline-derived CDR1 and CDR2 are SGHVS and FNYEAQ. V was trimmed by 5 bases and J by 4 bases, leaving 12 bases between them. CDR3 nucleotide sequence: TGTGCCAGCAGCGCTCGGGAGCGGTACGAGCAGTACTTC. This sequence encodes CASSARERYEQYF.

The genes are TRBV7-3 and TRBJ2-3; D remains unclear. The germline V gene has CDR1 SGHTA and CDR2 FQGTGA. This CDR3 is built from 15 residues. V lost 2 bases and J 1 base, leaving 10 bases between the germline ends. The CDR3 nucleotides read TGTGCCAGCAGCTTAGGCCGGGTAGGCACAGATACGCAGTATTTT. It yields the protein CASSLGRVGTDTQYF.

The CDR3 DNA reads as TGTGCCAGCAGTTTTACGGGGGGCACCGGGGAGCTGTTTTTT. This codes for CASSFTGGTGELFF. This sequence joins TRBV27 and TRBJ2-2; 7 positions match TRBD2. Germline V gene sequence: CDR1 MNHEY, CDR2 SMNVEV (reference sequence). This CDR3 contains 14 residues. V dropped 3 bases and J dropped 4; count of bases not matched to a gene: 2.

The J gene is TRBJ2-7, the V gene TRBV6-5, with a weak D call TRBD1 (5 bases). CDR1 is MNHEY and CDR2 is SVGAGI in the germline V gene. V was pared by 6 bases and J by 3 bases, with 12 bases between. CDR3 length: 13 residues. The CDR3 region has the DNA TGTGCCAGCAGGCAAACAGGTGTCTACGAGCAGTACTTC. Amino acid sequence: CASRQTGVYEQYF.

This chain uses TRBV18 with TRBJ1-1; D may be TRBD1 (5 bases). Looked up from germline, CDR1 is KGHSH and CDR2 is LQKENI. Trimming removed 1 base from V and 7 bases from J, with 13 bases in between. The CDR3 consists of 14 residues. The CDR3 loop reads CASSPQGGVNEAFF. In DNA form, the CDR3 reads TGTGCCAGCTCACCACAGGGAGGGGTCAATGAAGCTTTCTTT.

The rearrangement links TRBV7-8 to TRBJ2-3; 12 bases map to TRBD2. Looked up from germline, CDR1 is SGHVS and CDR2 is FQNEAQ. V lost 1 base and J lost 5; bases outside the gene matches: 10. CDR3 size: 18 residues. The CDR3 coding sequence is TGTGCCAGCAGCTTAGGACTAGCGGGAGTCCGGGGGGGAGATACGCAGTATTTT. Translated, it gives CASSLGLAGVRGGDTQYF.

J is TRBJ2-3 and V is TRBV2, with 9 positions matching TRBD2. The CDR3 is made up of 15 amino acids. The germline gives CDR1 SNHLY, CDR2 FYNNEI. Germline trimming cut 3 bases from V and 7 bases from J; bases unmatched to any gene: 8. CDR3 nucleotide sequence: TGTGCCAGCAGTGACCCAGCGGGGGGTCCCAATACGCAGTATTTT. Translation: CASSDPAGGPNTQYF.

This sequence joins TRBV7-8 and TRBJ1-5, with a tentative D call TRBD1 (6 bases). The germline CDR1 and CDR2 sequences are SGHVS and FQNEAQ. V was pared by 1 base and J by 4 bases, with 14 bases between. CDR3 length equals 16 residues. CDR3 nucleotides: TGTGCCAGCAGCTTAGTATCCGGGACACTAAATCAGCCCCAGCATTTT. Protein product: CASSLVSGTLNQPQHF.